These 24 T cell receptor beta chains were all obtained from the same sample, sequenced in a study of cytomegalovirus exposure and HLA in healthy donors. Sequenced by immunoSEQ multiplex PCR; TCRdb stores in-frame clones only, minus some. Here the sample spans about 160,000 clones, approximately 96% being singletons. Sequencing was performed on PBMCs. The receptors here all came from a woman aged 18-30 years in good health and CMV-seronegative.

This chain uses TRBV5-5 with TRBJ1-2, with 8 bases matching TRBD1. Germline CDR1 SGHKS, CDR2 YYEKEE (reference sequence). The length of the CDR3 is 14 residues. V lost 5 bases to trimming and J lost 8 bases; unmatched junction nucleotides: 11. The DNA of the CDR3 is TGTGCCAGCAGGGAACAGGGGGTCCTCGGGGGCTACACCTTC. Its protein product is CASREQGVLGGYTF.

CDR3 DNA sequence: TGTGCCAGCGGGCTCGAGGAGGAAGGCTACACCTTC. Its protein product is CASGLEEEGYTF. V and J are TRBV11-3 and TRBJ1-2; D is unclear. With 8 bases removed from V and 8 bases from J, the gap between germline ends came to 15 bases. The CDR3 has 12 amino acids. The germline V gene has CDR1 SGHNT and CDR2 YENEEA.

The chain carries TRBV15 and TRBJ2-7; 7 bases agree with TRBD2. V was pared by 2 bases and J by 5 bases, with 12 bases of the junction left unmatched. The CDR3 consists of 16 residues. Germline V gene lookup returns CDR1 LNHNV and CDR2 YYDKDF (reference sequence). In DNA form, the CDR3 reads TGTGCCACCAGCAGACCCCGGGACTACAACCATAACGAGCAGTACTTC. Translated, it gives CATSRPRDYNHNEQYF.

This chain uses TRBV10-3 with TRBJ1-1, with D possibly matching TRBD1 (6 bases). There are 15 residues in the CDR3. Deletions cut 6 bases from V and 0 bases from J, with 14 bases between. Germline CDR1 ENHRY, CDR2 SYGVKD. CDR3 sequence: CAIRRGANMNTEAFF. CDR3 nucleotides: TGTGCCATCAGGCGGGGGGCCAACATGAACACTGAAGCTTTCTTT.

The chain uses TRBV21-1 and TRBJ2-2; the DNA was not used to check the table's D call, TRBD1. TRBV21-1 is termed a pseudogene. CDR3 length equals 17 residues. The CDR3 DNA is TGTGCCAGCAGCAACGCGGTACAGGGGGCATGGGGCGGGGAGCTGTTTTTT. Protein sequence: CASSNAVQGAWGGELFF.

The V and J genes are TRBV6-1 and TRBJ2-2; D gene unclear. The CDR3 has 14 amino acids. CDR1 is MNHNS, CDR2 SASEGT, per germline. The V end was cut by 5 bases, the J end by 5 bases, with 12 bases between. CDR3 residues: CASSIPTPTGELFF. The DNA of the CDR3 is TGTGCCAGCAGTATCCCGACTCCAACCGGGGAGCTGTTTTTT.

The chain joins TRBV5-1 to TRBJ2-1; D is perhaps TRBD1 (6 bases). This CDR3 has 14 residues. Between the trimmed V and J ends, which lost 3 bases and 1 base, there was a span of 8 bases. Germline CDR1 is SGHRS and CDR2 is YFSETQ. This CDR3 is CASSSGHSYNEQFF. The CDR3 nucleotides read TGCGCCAGCAGCTCGGGACATTCCTACAATGAGCAGTTCTTC.

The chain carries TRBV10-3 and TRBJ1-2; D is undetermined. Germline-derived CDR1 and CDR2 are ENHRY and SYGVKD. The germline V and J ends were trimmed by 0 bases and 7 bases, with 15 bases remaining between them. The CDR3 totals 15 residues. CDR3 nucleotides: TGTGCCATCAGTGAGTCCGGCCTAGCTCTGGGTGGCTACACCTTC. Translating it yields CAISESGLALGGYTF.

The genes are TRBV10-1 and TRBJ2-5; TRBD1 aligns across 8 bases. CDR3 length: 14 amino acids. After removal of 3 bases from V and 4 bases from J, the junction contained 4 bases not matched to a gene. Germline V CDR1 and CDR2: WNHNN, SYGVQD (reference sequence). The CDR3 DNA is TGCGCCAGCAGTGACAGGGGGCATCGAGAGACCCAGTACTTC. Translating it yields CASSDRGHRETQYF.

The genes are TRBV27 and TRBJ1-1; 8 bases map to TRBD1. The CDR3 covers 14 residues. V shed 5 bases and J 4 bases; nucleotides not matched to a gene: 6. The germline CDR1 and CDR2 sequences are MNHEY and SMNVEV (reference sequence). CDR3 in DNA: TGTGCCAGCAGTCCTCGGACAGGGAGCACTGAAGCTTTCTTT. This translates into CASSPRTGSTEAFF.

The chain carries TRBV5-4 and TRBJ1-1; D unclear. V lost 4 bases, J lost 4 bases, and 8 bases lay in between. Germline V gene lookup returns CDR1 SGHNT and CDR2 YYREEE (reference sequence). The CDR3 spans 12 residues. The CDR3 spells CASSLRSTEAFF. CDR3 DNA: TGTGCCAGCAGCCTCAGGTCCACTGAAGCTTTCTTT.

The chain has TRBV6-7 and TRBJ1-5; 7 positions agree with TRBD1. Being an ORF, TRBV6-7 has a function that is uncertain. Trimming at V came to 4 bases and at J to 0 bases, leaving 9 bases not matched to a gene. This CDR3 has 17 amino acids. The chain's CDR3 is CASSLPGQSRSNQPQHF. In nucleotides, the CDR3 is TGTGCCAGCAGTTTACCGGGACAGAGTCGTAGCAATCAGCCCCAGCATTTT.

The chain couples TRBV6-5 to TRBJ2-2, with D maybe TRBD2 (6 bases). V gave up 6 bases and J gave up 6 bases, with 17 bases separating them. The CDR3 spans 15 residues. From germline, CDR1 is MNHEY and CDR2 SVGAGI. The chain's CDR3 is CASSRDSGLPGELFF. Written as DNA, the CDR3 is TGTGCCAGCAGCCGGGACTCAGGTCTCCCCGGGGAGCTGTTTTTT.

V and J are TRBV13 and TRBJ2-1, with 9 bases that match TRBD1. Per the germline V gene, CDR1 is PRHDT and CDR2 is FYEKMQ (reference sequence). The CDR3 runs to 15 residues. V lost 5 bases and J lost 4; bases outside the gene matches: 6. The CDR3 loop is CASSLPGQGYNEQFF. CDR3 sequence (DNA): TGTGCCAGCAGCCTGCCGGGACAGGGATACAATGAGCAGTTCTTC.

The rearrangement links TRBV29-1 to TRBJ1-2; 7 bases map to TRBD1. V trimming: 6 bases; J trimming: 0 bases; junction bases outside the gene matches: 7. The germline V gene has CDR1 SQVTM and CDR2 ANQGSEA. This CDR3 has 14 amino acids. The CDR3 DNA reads TGCAGCGTCGATACAGGGGCCGCTAACTATGGCTACACCTTC. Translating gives CSVDTGAANYGYTF.

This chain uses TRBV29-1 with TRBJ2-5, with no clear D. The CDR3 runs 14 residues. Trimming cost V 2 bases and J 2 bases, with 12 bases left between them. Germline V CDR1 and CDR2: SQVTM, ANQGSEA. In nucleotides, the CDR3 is TGCAGCGTTGAACGGTCAGAGACTCAAGAGACCCAGTACTTC. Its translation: CSVERSETQETQYF.

The DNA for the CDR3 is TGTGCCAGTAGTAGGGCCGGGACACCCTCTGGAAACACCATATATTTT. Protein product: CASSRAGTPSGNTIYF. The chain couples TRBV19 to TRBJ1-3, with a possible D match to TRBD1 (6 bases). Germline lookup yields CDR1 LNHDA and CDR2 SQIVND (reference sequence). The CDR3 contains 16 residues. V was cut by 4 bases and J by 0 bases, with 13 bases left in between.

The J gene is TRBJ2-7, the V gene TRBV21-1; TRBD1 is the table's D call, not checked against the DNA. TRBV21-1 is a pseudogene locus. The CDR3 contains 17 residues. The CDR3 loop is CASSKADPGQGADEQYF. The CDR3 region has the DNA TGTGCCAGCAGCAAAGCGGACCCGGGACAGGGGGCCGACGAGCAGTACTTC.

CDR3 sequence (DNA): TGCGCCAGCAGCTTTGACGCGGGGGGGAACTACAATGAGCAGTTCTTC. This sequence encodes CASSFDAGGNYNEQFF. This chain links TRBV5-1 with TRBJ2-1; TRBD2 matches at 9 bases. Germline V CDR1 and CDR2: SGHRS, YFSETQ. V was pared by 2 bases and J by 3 bases, with 6 bases of the junction left unmatched. This CDR3 spans 16 amino acids.

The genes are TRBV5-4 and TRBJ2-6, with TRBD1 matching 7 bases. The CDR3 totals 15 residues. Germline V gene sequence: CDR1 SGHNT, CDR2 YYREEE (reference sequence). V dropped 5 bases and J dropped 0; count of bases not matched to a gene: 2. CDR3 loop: CASRRQGSGANVLTF. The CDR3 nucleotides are TGTGCCAGCAGGAGACAGGGCTCTGGGGCCAACGTCCTGACTTTC.

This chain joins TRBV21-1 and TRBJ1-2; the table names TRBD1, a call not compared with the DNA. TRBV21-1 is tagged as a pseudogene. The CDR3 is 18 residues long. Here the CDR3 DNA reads TGTGCCAGCAGCAAAGGGAAAAGGTTCCAGGGGGAGAACTATGGCTACACCTTC. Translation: CASSKGKRFQGENYGYTF.

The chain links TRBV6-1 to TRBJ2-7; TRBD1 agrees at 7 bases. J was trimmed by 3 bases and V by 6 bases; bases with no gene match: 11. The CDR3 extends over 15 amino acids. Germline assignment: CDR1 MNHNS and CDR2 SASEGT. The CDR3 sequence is CASRRTGDTLYEQYF. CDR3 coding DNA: TGTGCCAGCAGAAGAACAGGGGACACTCTCTACGAGCAGTACTTC.

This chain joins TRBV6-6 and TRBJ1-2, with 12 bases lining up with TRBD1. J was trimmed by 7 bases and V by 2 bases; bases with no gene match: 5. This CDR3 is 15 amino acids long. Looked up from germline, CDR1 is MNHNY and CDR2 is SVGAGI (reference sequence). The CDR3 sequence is CASSYPAGQGAGYTF. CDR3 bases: TGTGCCAGCAGTTACCCCGCGGGACAGGGGGCTGGCTACACCTTC.

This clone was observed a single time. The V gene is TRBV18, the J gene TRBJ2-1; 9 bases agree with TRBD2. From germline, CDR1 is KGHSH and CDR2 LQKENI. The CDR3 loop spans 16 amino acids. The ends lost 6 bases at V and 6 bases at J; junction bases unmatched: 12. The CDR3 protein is CASSPRDSGGGNEQFF. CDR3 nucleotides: TGTGCCAGCTCCCCGCGCGATAGCGGGGGTGGCAATGAGCAGTTCTTC. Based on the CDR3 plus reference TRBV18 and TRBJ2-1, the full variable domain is NAGVMQNPRHLVRRRGQEARLRCSPMKGHSHVYWYRQLPEEGLKFMVYLQKENIIDESGMPKERFSAEFPKEGPSILRIQQVVRGDSAAYFCASSPRDSGGGNEQFFGPGTRLTVL.